This TCR beta chain comes out of a study of molecular identifiers for immune sequencing clone quantification. Study as a whole: Replicate experiments divided RNA from around 20,000 or 100,000 naive CD8 cells into five parts and sequenced four.

TCRdb re-derived calls from the PCR reads in MiXCR, one entry per CDR3 protein. Of more than 250,000 distinct CDR3 sequences detected, about 20% appear once; the ten largest clones hold 0.75% to 0.85%. Details on this clonotype: A much more abundant neighbour one base away suggests this may be a read error.

Germline CDR1 is DFQATT and CDR2 is SNEGSKA (reference sequence). This CDR3 comprises 15 residues. Sequenced sample: naive CD8+ T cells from blood, with Jurkat cell RNA spiked in. Subset here: FACS-sorted CD8+CD4-CCR7+CD45RA+ naive T cells. The chain joins TRBV20-1 to TRBJ1-1; D remains unclear. The source is a human donor in good health. Some libraries in this study had Jurkat cell RNA spiked in. The CDR3 DNA is TGCAGTGCTAGGATCATCACGGGGTTTAGAACTGTAGCTTTCTTT. Its protein is CSARIITGFRTVAFF.